Listed below are T cell receptor beta chains from one sample, sequenced in a study of shared clonotypes between healthy human individuals. Sequencing was performed with immunoSEQ multiplex PCR; in TCRdb, only in-frame clones are kept and a portion is missing. The sample lists about 2.4 million clones; approximately 93% were seen once. What was sequenced was naive CD4+ T cells from PBMCs. The origin of the receptors is a man between 18 and 35 years old in good health. Some clones in this sample may be carry-over from other donors' samples. Each CDR3 is given with its conserved first and last residue. Fields, in order: V gene, CDR3 protein.

v_gene: TRBV20-1; CDR3aa: CSARDRNEQYF
v_gene: TRBV6-5; CDR3aa: CASSSGLAGVMNEQFF
v_gene: TRBV7-8; CDR3aa: CASSLGRGTGELFF
v_gene: TRBV7-3; CDR3aa: CASSATNYGYTF
v_gene: TRBV18; CDR3aa: CASTSGYNSPLHF
v_gene: TRBV29-1; CDR3aa: CSVEGGQENYGYTF
v_gene: TRBV27; CDR3aa: CASSFPTSGSDTQYF
v_gene: TRBV27; CDR3aa: CASSFTGTGPYEQYF
v_gene: TRBV5-4; CDR3aa: CASSQDGYTEAFF
v_gene: TRBV10-3; CDR3aa: CAISGTDRGDQAFF
v_gene: TRBV10-1; CDR3aa: CASSPGGGGSYNEQFF
v_gene: TRBV9; CDR3aa: CASSARDEGETQYF
v_gene: TRBV9; CDR3aa: CASSQTAGGEQFF
v_gene: TRBV30; CDR3aa: CAWSVRASGAGGQYF
v_gene: TRBV6-1; CDR3aa: CASRRTGTNYGYTF
v_gene: TRBV9; CDR3aa: CASSVGIENTEAFF
v_gene: TRBV5-6; CDR3aa: CASSLTGVADTQYF
v_gene: TRBV27; CDR3aa: CASSPLAGGSYNEQFF
v_gene: TRBV5-1; CDR3aa: CASSERKTDTQYF
v_gene: TRBV28; CDR3aa: CASNPDQTYGYTF
v_gene: TRBV7-2; CDR3aa: CASSLAWGSTEAFF
v_gene: TRBV18; CDR3aa: CASSPRGNRDQPQHF
v_gene: TRBV6-1; CDR3aa: CASSVSLRAGTEAFF
v_gene: TRBV25-1; CDR3aa: CASGPRGAAEAFF
v_gene: TRBV4-1; CDR3aa: CASSHEPGRADLFSGNTIYF
v_gene: TRBV5-1; CDR3aa: CASSFRVNTEAFF
v_gene: TRBV20-1; CDR3aa: CSAGGEKLFF
v_gene: TRBV19; CDR3aa: CASRGTGEGTNEKLFF
v_gene: TRBV5-6; CDR3aa: CASSFELAAYNEQFF
v_gene: TRBV18; CDR3aa: CASSPRSGVAGTNEQFF
v_gene: TRBV10-3; CDR3aa: CAISAPPGLAGLSSYNEQFF
v_gene: TRBV28; CDR3aa: CASNIGGADNQPQHF
v_gene: TRBV5-1; CDR3aa: CASSPTSRDTQYF